This T cell receptor beta chain was recorded in a study of T cell responses to AZD1222 COVID-19 vaccine. General study points: Repertoires were sampled only after the peak T cell response. White British people made up most donors, females outnumbered males, and clonal diversity was possibly underestimated.

Of note for this clone: Its specificity is unknown.

This table comes from immunoSEQ multiplex PCR, and its TCRdb copy is limited to in-frame clones, with some not included. The data show about 120,000 clones, about nine tenths seen once. V dropped 10 bases and J dropped 3 bases, with 11 bases sitting between them. The CDR3 extends over 12 amino acids. The germline V gene encodes CDR1 SGHRS and CDR2 YFSETQ. The rearrangement links TRBV5-1 to TRBJ1-5; no reliable D call. Source: peripheral blood, taken on day 0 of AZD1222 vaccination. The TCR originated in an adult in good health. CDR3 amino acids: CAPPGDNQPQHF. The CDR3 DNA is TGCGCCCCTCCCGGAGACAATCAGCCCCAGCATTTT.